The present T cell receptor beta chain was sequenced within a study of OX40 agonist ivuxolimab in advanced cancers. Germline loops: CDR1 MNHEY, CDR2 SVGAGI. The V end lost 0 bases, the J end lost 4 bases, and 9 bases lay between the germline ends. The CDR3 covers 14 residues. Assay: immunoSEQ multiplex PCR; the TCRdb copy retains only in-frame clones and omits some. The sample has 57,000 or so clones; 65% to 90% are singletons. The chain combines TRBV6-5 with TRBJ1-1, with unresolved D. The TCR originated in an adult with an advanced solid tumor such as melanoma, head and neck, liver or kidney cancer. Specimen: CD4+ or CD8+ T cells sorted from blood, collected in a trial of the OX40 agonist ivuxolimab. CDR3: CASSYSRVSTEAFF. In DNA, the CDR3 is TGTGCCAGCAGTTACTCGCGTGTTAGCACTGAAGCTTTCTTT.